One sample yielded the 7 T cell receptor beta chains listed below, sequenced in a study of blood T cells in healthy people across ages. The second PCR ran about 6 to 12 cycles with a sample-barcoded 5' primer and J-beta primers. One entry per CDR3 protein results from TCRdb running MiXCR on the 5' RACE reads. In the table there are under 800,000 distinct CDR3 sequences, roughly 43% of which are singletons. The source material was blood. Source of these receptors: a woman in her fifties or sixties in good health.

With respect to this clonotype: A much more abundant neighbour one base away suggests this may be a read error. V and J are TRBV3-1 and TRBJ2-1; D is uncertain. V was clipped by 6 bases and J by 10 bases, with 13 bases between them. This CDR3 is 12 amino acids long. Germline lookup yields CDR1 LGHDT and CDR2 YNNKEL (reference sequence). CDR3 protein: CASRQSKGEQFF. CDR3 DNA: TGTGCCAGCAGACAAAGTAAGGGAGAGCAGTTCTTC.

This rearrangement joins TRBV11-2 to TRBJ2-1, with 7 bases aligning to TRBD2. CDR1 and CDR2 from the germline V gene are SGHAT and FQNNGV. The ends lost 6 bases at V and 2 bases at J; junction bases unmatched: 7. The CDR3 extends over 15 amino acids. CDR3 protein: CASSNGLVTYNEQFF. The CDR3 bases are TGTGCCAGCAGTAACGGACTAGTCACCTACAATGAGCAGTTCTTC.

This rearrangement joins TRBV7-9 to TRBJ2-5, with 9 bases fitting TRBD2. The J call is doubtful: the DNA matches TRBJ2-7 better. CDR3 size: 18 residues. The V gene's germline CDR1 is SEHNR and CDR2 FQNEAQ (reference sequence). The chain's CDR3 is CASSPLVSAGGSPYEQYF. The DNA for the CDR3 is TGTGCCAGCAGCCCATTGGTCTCGGCGGGAGGGTCCCCCTACGAGCAGTACTTC.

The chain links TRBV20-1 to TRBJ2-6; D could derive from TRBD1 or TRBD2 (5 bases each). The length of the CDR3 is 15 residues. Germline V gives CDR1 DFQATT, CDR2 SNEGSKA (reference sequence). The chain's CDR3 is CSSRGTSSGANVLTF. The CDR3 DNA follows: TGCAGCTCCCGTGGGACCTCCTCTGGGGCCAACGTCCTGACTTTC.

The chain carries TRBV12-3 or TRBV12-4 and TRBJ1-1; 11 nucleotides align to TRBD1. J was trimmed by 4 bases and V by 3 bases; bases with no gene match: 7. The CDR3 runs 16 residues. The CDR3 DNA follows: TGTGCCAGCAGTTTTCGGACAGGGGGCCGCCCCACTGAAGCTTTCTTT. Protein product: CASSFRTGGRPTEAFF.

CDR3 DNA: TGTGCCATCAGCGCGGACAGGTCTGTTGAGACCCAGTACTTC. Translation gives CAISADRSVETQYF. The chain employs TRBV10-3 and TRBJ2-5, with 7 bases aligning to TRBD1. This CDR3 is 14 amino acids long. After removal of 6 bases from V and 5 bases from J, the junction contained 9 bases not matched to a gene. Germline assignment: CDR1 ENHRY and CDR2 SYGVKD.

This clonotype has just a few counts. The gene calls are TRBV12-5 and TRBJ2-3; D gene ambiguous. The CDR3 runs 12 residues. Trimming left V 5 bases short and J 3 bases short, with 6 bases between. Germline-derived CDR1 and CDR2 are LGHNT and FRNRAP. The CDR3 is CASGLRTDTQYF. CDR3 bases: TGTGCTAGTGGTCTGAGGACAGATACGCAGTATTTT.